This passage covers 16 T cell receptor beta chains from one sample sequenced in a study of CD8 T cells in Susac syndrome. The RNA input was about 0.45 to 1 ug, and it was reverse transcribed with random hexamers. Each CDR3 protein gets one entry after TCRdb re-called the immunoSEQ multiplex PCR reads with MiXCR. The sample has around 270,000 distinct CDR3 sequences; 89% are singletons. Sequenced: CD8+ T cells from PBMCs. The source of these receptors is a human donor with multiple sclerosis.

J is TRBJ1-1 and V is TRBV27; no definite D call. The CDR3 spans 14 residues. Germline loops: CDR1 MNHEY, CDR2 SMNVEV (reference sequence). V gave up 4 bases and J gave up 11 bases, with 20 bases separating them. The chain's CDR3 is CASSSERPRIEAFF. The CDR3 coding sequence is TGTGCCAGCAGTTCCGAAAGGCCGCGGATTGAGGCTTTCTTT.

V and J are TRBV30 and TRBJ2-1; D is possibly TRBD2 (5 bases). V lost 2 bases, J lost 8 bases, and 7 bases lay in between. The CDR3 consists of 11 residues. Per the germline V gene, CDR1 is GTSNPN and CDR2 is SVGIG (reference sequence). DNA of the CDR3: TGTGCCTGGAGTCTCGGGGATGAGCAGTTCTTC. Translated, it gives CAWSLGDEQFF.

V gene TRBV4-1 combines with J gene TRBJ1-2; D remains unclear. Germline V gene data show CDR1 as MGHRA and CDR2 as YSYEKL. The CDR3 is 14 amino acids. Trimming shortened V by 1 base and J by 7 bases, and 13 bases separated the two germline ends. CDR3 sequence reads: CASSQVASLSGYTF. The CDR3 DNA reads as TGCGCCAGCAGCCAAGTGGCCAGCCTTAGTGGCTACACCTTC.

The chain combines TRBV6-5 with TRBJ1-3, with 7 positions matching TRBD1. The germline gives CDR1 MNHEY, CDR2 SVGAGI. The junction had 7 bases not matched to a gene; V was cut back by 8 bases and J by 0 bases. The CDR3 spans 15 residues. For the CDR3, the DNA is TGTGCCAGCGGAAAACAGGGGAGCTCTGGAAACACCATATATTTT. Translating it yields CASGKQGSSGNTIYF.

The chain combines TRBV7-9 with TRBJ1-2, with 9 bases that match TRBD1. The CDR3 is 14 residues long. The germline V gene has CDR1 SEHNR and CDR2 FQNEAQ (reference sequence). The V and J ends lost 10 bases and 6 bases, in that order; junction bases with no gene match: 12. The CDR3 spells CAIRRDRVQDGYTF. In nucleotides, the CDR3 is TGTGCCATCCGCCGGGACAGGGTCCAAGATGGCTACACCTTC. The complete variable domain, with remaining parts taken from reference TRBV7-9 and TRBJ1-2, reads DTGVSQNPRHKITKRGQNVTFRCDPISEHNRLYWYRQTLGQGPEFLTYFQNEAQLEKSRLLSDRFSAERPKGSFSTLEIQRTEQGDSAMYLCAIRRDRVQDGYTFGSGTRLTVV.

The rearrangement joins TRBV19 to TRBJ2-3, with D tentatively TRBD2 (6 bases). The CDR3 totals 14 residues. Trimming pared 2 bases from V and 4 bases from J, leaving 10 bases between. Germline CDR1 LNHDA, CDR2 SQIVND (reference sequence). The CDR3 protein is CASSIRRAADTQYF. The CDR3 nucleotides read TGTGCCAGTAGTATACGGAGGGCCGCAGATACGCAGTATTTT. Complete variable domain (other parts from reference TRBV19 and TRBJ2-3): DGGITQSPKYLFRKEGQNVTLSCEQNLNHDAMYWYRQDPGQGLRLIYYSQIVNDFQKGDIAEGYSVSREKKESFPLTVTSAQKNPTAFYLCASSIRRAADTQYFGPGTRLTVL.

The genes are TRBV9 and TRBJ2-7; either TRBD1 or TRBD2 may supply D (5 bases each). V lost 3 bases and J lost 4, with 17 bases in between. Germline CDR1 reads SGDLS; CDR2 reads YYNGEE. This CDR3 comprises 15 residues. The CDR3 spells CASSGQPGPEYEQYF. The CDR3 DNA reads as TGTGCCAGCAGCGGACAGCCGGGGCCGGAATACGAGCAGTACTTC.

The J gene is TRBJ1-5, the V gene TRBV7-9; 7 bases align to TRBD1. V shed 5 bases and J 9 bases; nucleotides not matched to a gene: 10. CDR1 is SEHNR and CDR2 is FQNEAQ in the germline V gene (reference sequence). The CDR3 spans 14 residues. The CDR3 sequence: CASSPVEGAGPQHF. DNA for the CDR3: TGTGCCAGCAGCCCGGTAGAGGGGGCCGGGCCCCAGCATTTT.

The chain is built from TRBV4-1 and TRBJ2-7, with TRBD2 as a possible D gene (6 bases). Germline assignment: CDR1 MGHRA and CDR2 YSYEKL. There are 14 residues in the CDR3. Trimming cost V 0 bases and J 3 bases, with 9 bases left between them. The DNA for the CDR3 is TGCGCCAGCAGCCAAGAGCGGGACCTCTACGAGCAGTACTTC. Translating gives CASSQERDLYEQYF.

This chain uses TRBV10-3 with TRBJ1-2, with 9 nucleotides matching TRBD1. CDR1 ENHRY and CDR2 SYGVKD come from the germline V gene. With 3 bases clipped from V and 7 bases from J, the junction kept 15 bases outside the gene matches. This CDR3 contains 17 residues. CDR3 in amino acids: CAISETGQEDRGIGYTF. DNA for the CDR3: TGTGCCATCAGTGAAACCGGTCAGGAGGACAGGGGAATTGGCTACACCTTC.

V usage is TRBV7-9 and J usage is TRBJ2-5; the match to TRBD2 covers 7 bases. The CDR3 length is 16 residues. Unmatched junction bases numbered 9, after V lost 5 bases and J lost 0 bases. Germline assignment: CDR1 SEHNR and CDR2 FQNEAQ (reference sequence). The CDR3 sequence: CASSRPAAGDQETQYF. CDR3 coding DNA: TGTGCCAGCAGCCGCCCGGCCGCGGGAGACCAAGAGACCCAGTACTTC. The complete variable domain, with remaining parts taken from reference TRBV7-9 and TRBJ2-5, reads DTGVSQNPRHKITKRGQNVTFRCDPISEHNRLYWYRQTLGQGPEFLTYFQNEAQLEKSRLLSDRFSAERPKGSFSTLEIQRTEQGDSAMYLCASSRPAAGDQETQYFGPGTRLLVL.

The chain carries TRBV12-3 or TRBV12-4 and TRBJ2-1; 10 bases match TRBD2. The CDR3 spans 16 residues. The V gene end was trimmed by 3 bases and the J gene end by 8 bases; junction bases not matched to a gene: 10. The CDR3 reads CASSLAASGRIDEQFF. CDR3 sequence (DNA): TGTGCCAGCAGTTTGGCTGCTAGCGGGAGAATCGATGAGCAGTTCTTC.

The chain employs TRBV6-2 or TRBV6-3 and TRBJ2-1; D tentatively reads TRBD1 or TRBD2 (5 bases each). CDR1 is MNHEY and CDR2 is SVGEGT in the germline V gene. V lost 8 bases, J lost 2 bases, and 19 bases lay in between. This CDR3 comprises 16 residues. The CDR3 nucleotides are TGTGCCAGCGGGTTCACCGGGACCCAGACCTACAATGAGCAGTTCTTC. The encoded protein is CASGFTGTQTYNEQFF.

The chain is built from TRBV4-3 and TRBJ1-2; D possibly corresponds to TRBD1 (5 bases). In germline, CDR1 is LGHNA, CDR2 YSLEER. The CDR3 is 17 residues long. The ends were cut back, 1 base at V and 0 bases at J, with 15 bases in the middle. The CDR3 region has the DNA TGCGCCAGCAGCCAAGGCCCAGGACACTTAGCTAACTATGGCTACACCTTC. Translated: CASSQGPGHLANYGYTF.

This chain uses TRBV28 with TRBJ1-5; D possibly corresponds to TRBD1 (6 bases). The CDR3 length is 15 residues. Trimming removed 2 bases from V and 2 bases from J, with 10 bases in between. CDR1 is MDHEN and CDR2 is SYDVKM in the germline V gene. CDR3 protein: CASSLLPGGNQPQHF. The CDR3 nucleotides read TGTGCCAGCAGTTTACTGCCAGGGGGCAATCAGCCCCAGCATTTT.

V gene TRBV20-1 combines with J gene TRBJ2-1, with 7 bases that match TRBD2. The J segment lost 6 bases and the V segment lost 0 bases, leaving 2 bases of the junction unmatched. The germline V gene encodes CDR1 DFQATT and CDR2 SNEGSKA (reference sequence). There are 13 residues in the CDR3. The CDR3 sequence: CSARDWEGNEQFF. Written as DNA, the CDR3 is TGCAGTGCTAGAGATTGGGAGGGCAATGAGCAGTTCTTC.